This TCR beta chain was profiled in a study of blood T cell repertoires in COVID-19. About the study: T cells, B-cell-depleted T cells, or PBMCs supplied cDNA or gDNA.

The CDR3 has 16 residues. Deletions cut 0 bases from V and 0 bases from J, with 9 bases between. Germline values: CDR1 LNHDA, CDR2 SQIVND (reference sequence). Only a few counts were recorded for this clone. In the original processing: Amplification of reference gene primers was used by the study to estimate nucleated cell counts. Libraries were prepared by immunoSEQ multiplex PCR; TCRdb keeps only in-frame clonotypes and omits some of them. That table furnishes V, J and clone size, whereas the DNA furnished D and trimming. The table records some 250,000 clones, about 80% of them present only once. The sequencing sample was made of PBMCs or T cells enriched from blood (not recorded which). The chain is built from TRBV19 and TRBJ1-5, with D unresolved. This TCR derives from a man in his forties or fifties who had recovered from COVID-19. For the CDR3, the DNA is TGTGCCAGTAGTATAGATCGGGTCCATAGCAATCAGCCCCAGCATTTT. Residues: CASSIDRVHSNQPQHF.